The 24 T cell receptor beta chains below all came from one sample that was sequenced in a study of blood T cell repertoires in COVID-19. The protocol was immunoSEQ multiplex PCR, while the TCRdb copy is restricted to in-frame clones and leaves out a portion. The repertoire consists of 65,000 to 75,000 clones, with about 84% occurring once and the leading ten covering roughly a sixth. The specimen was peripheral blood. The receptors derive from a human donor in a cohort sampled during active COVID-19.

This clone was seen only a few times. The J gene is TRBJ1-6, the V gene TRBV7-7; weak D call: TRBD1 (5 bases). The CDR3 spans 15 residues. In germline, CDR1 is SSHAT, CDR2 FNYEAQ (reference sequence). CDR3 sequence: CARIRGCSYNSPLHF. The CDR3, as DNA: TGTGCTAGAATTCGGGGGTGCTCCTATAATTCACCCCTCCACTTT.

V and J are TRBV19 and TRBJ2-2, with 10 nucleotides matching TRBD2. V dropped 3 bases and J dropped 3; count of bases not matched to a gene: 10. The germline CDR1 and CDR2 sequences are LNHDA and SQIVND (reference sequence). The CDR3 sequence is 18 residues long. The CDR3 nucleotides read TGTGCCAGTAGTATTAGTAGCGGGAGGACCACTGACACCGGGGAGCTGTTTTTT. Translating gives CASSISSGRTTDTGELFF.

This clone was detected once. The chain uses TRBV14 and TRBJ2-2; D is unclear. The CDR3 sequence is 13 residues long. Trimming stripped 4 bases from V and 13 bases from J, with 16 bases between. Germline V lookup: CDR1 SGHDN, CDR2 FVKESK. The CDR3 reads CASSLIGNTGLFF. Written as DNA, the CDR3 is TGTGCCAGCAGCCTCATCGGCAATACGGGGCTGTTTTTT.

The chain carries TRBV27 and TRBJ2-7; 7 bases fit TRBD1. With 5 bases clipped from V and 4 bases from J, the junction kept 8 bases outside the gene matches. Looked up from germline, CDR1 is MNHEY and CDR2 is SMNVEV (reference sequence). This CDR3 has 14 amino acids. CDR3 protein: CASSPYGTVYEQYF. CDR3 bases: TGTGCCAGCAGTCCCTACGGGACAGTTTACGAGCAGTACTTC.

This chain links TRBV12-5 with TRBJ2-7, with D unresolved. CDR1 is LGHNT, CDR2 FRNRAP, per germline. The CDR3 is made up of 14 amino acids. Trimming pared 1 base from V and 2 bases from J, leaving 9 bases between. CDR3 DNA sequence: TGTGCTAGTGGTTTGGGAGAGACACCCTACGAGCAGTACTTC. Encoded protein: CASGLGETPYEQYF. Complete variable domain (other parts from reference TRBV12-5 and TRBJ2-7): DARVTQTPRHKVTEMGQEVTMRCQPILGHNTVFWYRQTMMQGLELLAYFRNRAPLDDSGMPKDRFSAEMPDATLATLKIQPSEPRDSAVYFCASGLGETPYEQYFGPGTRLTVT.

J is TRBJ1-6 and V is TRBV28, with TRBD1 matching 12 bases. V trimming: 5 bases; J trimming: 9 bases; junction bases outside the gene matches: 11. Germline V lookup: CDR1 MDHEN, CDR2 SYDVKM. This CDR3 is 17 amino acids long. The CDR3: CASSPPRDRGQGSPLHF. DNA of the CDR3: TGTGCCAGCAGTCCCCCCCGGGACAGGGGGCAGGGTTCACCCCTCCACTTT.

This chain connects TRBV7-2 to TRBJ1-1, with 7 nucleotides matching TRBD1. The CDR3 runs to 14 residues. In germline, CDR1 is SGHTA, CDR2 FQGNSA. The V and J ends lost 0 bases and 7 bases, in that order; junction bases with no gene match: 5. The CDR3 protein is CASSLAGTAIEAFF. In DNA form, the CDR3 reads TGTGCCAGCAGCTTAGCCGGGACAGCTATTGAAGCTTTCTTT. Filled out from reference TRBV7-2 and TRBJ1-1, the complete variable domain reads GAGVSQSPSNKVTEKGKDVELRCDPISGHTALYWYRQSLGQGLEFLIYFQGNSAPDKSGLPSDRFSAERTGGSVSTLTIQRTQQEDSAVYLCASSLAGTAIEAFFGQGTRLTVV.

The genes are TRBV7-9 and TRBJ2-7, with D possibly being TRBD1 (6 bases). The CDR3 spans 15 residues. From germline, CDR1 is SEHNR and CDR2 FQNEAQ (reference sequence). The V end lost 5 bases, the J end lost 6 bases, and 20 bases lay between the germline ends. The CDR3 loop reads CASSISSGHLSEQYF. The CDR3, as DNA: TGTGCCAGCAGCATCAGCTCGGGACACCTTAGCGAGCAGTACTTC.

V is TRBV5-1 and J is TRBJ2-2; TRBD1 matches at 7 bases. The CDR3 runs to 17 residues. V shed 3 bases and J 8 bases; nucleotides not matched to a gene: 16. Germline CDR1 is SGHRS and CDR2 is YFSETQ. The CDR3 is CASSYRTGGLVPGELFF. Here the CDR3 DNA reads TGCGCCAGCAGCTACCGGACAGGCGGACTGGTCCCAGGGGAGCTGTTTTTT.

By proportion, this clone is medium-sized. The gene calls are TRBV7-9 and TRBJ2-7; TRBD2 matches 8 bases. This CDR3 contains 14 residues. Losses at the gene ends were 5 bases for V and 6 bases for J; bases not matched to a gene: 9. Per germline, CDR1 SEHNR and CDR2 FQNEAQ (reference sequence). The CDR3 sequence is CASSKQAGEGEQYF. The CDR3 DNA sequence: TGTGCCAGCAGCAAGCAAGCGGGAGAGGGCGAGCAGTACTTC.

This clone was recorded once. This chain links TRBV3-1 (or the pseudogene TRBV3-2) with TRBJ2-6; possibly TRBD2 for D (5 bases). Trimming shortened V by 1 base and J by 0 bases, and 7 bases separated the two germline ends. The length of the CDR3 is 16 residues. Germline lookup yields CDR1 LGHDT and CDR2 YNNKEL (reference sequence). The CDR3 spells CASSQGRSSGANVLTF. The CDR3 bases are TGTGCCAGCAGCCAAGGGAGGTCCTCTGGGGCCAACGTCCTGACTTTC.

The sample holds one count of this clone. The chain employs TRBV28 and TRBJ1-5; a weak D match, TRBD1 (5 bases). CDR3 size: 14 residues. Trimming left V 7 bases short and J 2 bases short, with 12 bases between. The germline V gene encodes CDR1 MDHEN and CDR2 SYDVKM. The CDR3 DNA reads as TGTGCCAGCATCCTCGGAGGGGGCAATCAGCCCCAGCATTTT. Its protein is CASILGGGNQPQHF.

This clone was seen at least ten times. The V call is TRBV5-1, the J call TRBJ2-1; 7 bases line up with TRBD2. J lost 10 bases, V lost 1 base, and 20 bases had no gene match. The CDR3 is 18 residues long. Germline assignment: CDR1 SGHRS and CDR2 YFSETQ. In nucleotides, the CDR3 is TGCGCCAGCAGCTTGCCGCTAGCGGACCCCGTGGTAGAGGGGGAGCAGTTCTTC. It encodes CASSLPLADPVVEGEQFF.

This sequence joins TRBV5-1 and TRBJ2-7, with D possibly matching TRBD1 (5 bases). Trimming pared 5 bases from V and 0 bases from J, leaving 9 bases between. Germline V gene lookup returns CDR1 SGHRS and CDR2 YFSETQ. The CDR3 has 13 residues. CDR3 protein: CASRQGSSYEQYF. The CDR3 DNA is TGCGCCAGCAGGCAGGGAAGCTCCTACGAGCAGTACTTC.

The chain joins TRBV6-6 to TRBJ2-6; tentative D call: TRBD1 (5 bases). Trimming removed 5 bases from V and 0 bases from J, with 8 bases in between. Germline V lookup: CDR1 MNHNY, CDR2 SVGAGI (reference sequence). The CDR3 covers 15 residues. The chain's CDR3 is CASSDSSSGANVLTF. DNA for the CDR3: TGTGCCAGCAGTGACAGTAGCTCTGGGGCCAACGTCCTGACTTTC.

The rearrangement uses TRBV12-3 or TRBV12-4 and TRBJ1-2, with D perhaps TRBD1 (6 bases). The CDR3 is 13 amino acids. The V end lost 3 bases, the J end lost 8 bases, and 13 bases lay between the germline ends. This CDR3 is CASSLRGRGGYTF. CDR3 coding DNA: TGTGCCAGCAGTTTGAGGGGGAGGGGAGGCTACACCTTC.

The rearrangement joins TRBV19 to TRBJ2-1; TRBD2 matches at 8 bases. CDR1 and CDR2 from the germline V gene are LNHDA and SQIVND (reference sequence). V was clipped by 3 bases and J by 2 bases; unmatched bases: 0. The CDR3 loop spans 14 amino acids. DNA for the CDR3: TGTGCCAGTAGTATTAGCGGGACCTACAATGAGCAGTTCTTC. This codes for CASSISGTYNEQFF. Combining the CDR3 with reference TRBV19 and TRBJ2-1 gives the whole variable domain DGGITQSPKYLFRKEGQNVTLSCEQNLNHDAMYWYRQDPGQGLRLIYYSQIVNDFQKGDIAEGYSVSREKKESFPLTVTSAQKNPTAFYLCASSISGTYNEQFFGPGTRLTVL.

The V call is TRBV5-4, the J call TRBJ2-7, with D unclear. The CDR3 is made up of 14 amino acids. The germline CDR1 and CDR2 sequences are SGHNT and YYREEE (reference sequence). Trimming took off 0 bases at V and 6 bases at J, with 13 bases between the two ends. The CDR3, as DNA: TGTGCCAGCAGCTTGGTGCTAGGTAGTAGCGAGCAGTACTTC. It yields the protein CASSLVLGSSEQYF. Looking up the rest from reference TRBV5-4 and TRBJ2-7 gives the full variable domain: ETGVTQSPTHLIKTRGQQVTLRCSSQSGHNTVSWYQQALGQGPQFIFQYYREEENGRGNFPPRFSGLQFPNYSSELNVNALELDDSALYLCASSLVLGSSEQYFGPGTRLTVT.

The chain couples TRBV2 to TRBJ2-7, with 9 nucleotides matching TRBD2. This CDR3 spans 13 amino acids. The V gene end was trimmed by 7 bases and the J gene end by 7 bases; junction bases not matched to a gene: 8. CDR1 SNHLY and CDR2 FYNNEI come from the germline V gene. DNA for the CDR3: TGTGCCAGCAACGGCGGGAGGGCCAGTGAGCAGTACTTC. This codes for CASNGGRASEQYF.

This clone was counted a single time. The chain joins TRBV12-3 or TRBV12-4 to TRBJ1-2; maybe TRBD1 (6 bases). V dropped 6 bases and J dropped 8 bases, with 16 bases sitting between them. This CDR3 spans 13 amino acids. The CDR3 loop is CASSVRGAEGYTF. The DNA of the CDR3 is TGTGCCAGCAGCGTCCGGGGGGCTGAAGGCTACACCTTC.

This chain uses TRBV2 with TRBJ1-2; D ambiguous. V shed 2 bases and J shed 8 bases, with 18 bases lying between them. This CDR3 comprises 15 residues. The germline V gene has CDR1 SNHLY and CDR2 FYNNEI. CDR3 region: CASSESGLGSGGYTF. DNA of the CDR3: TGTGCCAGCAGTGAATCGGGCCTAGGGAGCGGGGGCTACACCTTC.

J is TRBJ2-7 and V is TRBV2; possibly TRBD1 for D (6 bases). This CDR3 has 15 residues. Germline CDR1 is SNHLY and CDR2 is FYNNEI. Trimming removed 6 bases from V and 3 bases from J, with 18 bases in between. Here the CDR3 reads CASSSTGTPDYEQYF. Written as DNA, the CDR3 is TGTGCCAGCAGCTCCACCGGGACACCAGACTACGAGCAGTACTTC.

This clone came up once. The chain recombines TRBV19 with TRBJ1-2, with D maybe TRBD1 (6 bases). The CDR3 is made up of 14 amino acids. Germline-derived CDR1 and CDR2 are LNHDA and SQIVND (reference sequence). With 4 bases removed from V and 2 bases from J, the gap between germline ends came to 11 bases. CDR3 amino acids: CASSTRGTNYGYTF. CDR3 sequence (DNA): TGTGCCAGTAGTACCAGGGGTACCAACTATGGCTACACCTTC.

A single count supports this clone. CDR3 bases: TGCAGCGTTGAGGGCGTCCCGGGACTAAGTCTGGGTCCAACGGACCAAGAGACCCAGTACTTC. Its translation: CSVEGVPGLSLGPTDQETQYF. The chain uses TRBV29-1 and TRBJ2-5, with TRBD2 matching 7 bases. Trimming removed 3 bases from V and 0 bases from J; junction bases left unmatched: 25. CDR3 length equals 21 residues. Germline CDR1 SQVTM, CDR2 ANQGSEA.